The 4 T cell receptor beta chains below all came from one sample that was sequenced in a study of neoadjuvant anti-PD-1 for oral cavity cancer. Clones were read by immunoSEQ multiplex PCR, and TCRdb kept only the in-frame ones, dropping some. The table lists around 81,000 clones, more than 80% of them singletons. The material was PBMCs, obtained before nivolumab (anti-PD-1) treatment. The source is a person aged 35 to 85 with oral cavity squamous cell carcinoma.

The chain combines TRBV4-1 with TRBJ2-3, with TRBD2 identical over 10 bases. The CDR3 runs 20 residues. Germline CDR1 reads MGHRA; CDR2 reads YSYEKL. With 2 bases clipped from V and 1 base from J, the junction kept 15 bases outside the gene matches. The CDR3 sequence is CASSQNRGLTSGVRTDTQYF. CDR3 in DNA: TGCGCCAGCAGCCAAAACCGGGGCCTAACTAGCGGGGTCCGCACAGATACGCAGTATTTT.

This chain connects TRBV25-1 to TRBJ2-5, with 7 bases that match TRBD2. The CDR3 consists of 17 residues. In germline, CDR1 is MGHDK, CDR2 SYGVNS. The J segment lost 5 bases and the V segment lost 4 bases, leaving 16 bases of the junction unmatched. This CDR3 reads CASSGFAGVKGRETQYF. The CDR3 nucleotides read TGTGCCAGCAGTGGGTTTGCGGGAGTGAAGGGCCGGGAGACCCAGTACTTC.

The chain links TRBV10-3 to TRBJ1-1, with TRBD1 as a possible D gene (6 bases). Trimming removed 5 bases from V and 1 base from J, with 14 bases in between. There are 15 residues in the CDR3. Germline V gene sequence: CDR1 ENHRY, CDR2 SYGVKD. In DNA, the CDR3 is TGTGCCATCAGTAAAGACGGACAGCCGAACACTGAAGCTTTCTTT. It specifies CAISKDGQPNTEAFF.

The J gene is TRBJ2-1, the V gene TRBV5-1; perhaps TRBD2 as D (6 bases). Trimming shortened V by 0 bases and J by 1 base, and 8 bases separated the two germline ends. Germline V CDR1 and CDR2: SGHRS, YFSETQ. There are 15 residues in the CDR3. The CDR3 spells CASSLGGVSYNEQFF. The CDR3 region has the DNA TGCGCCAGCAGCTTGGGCGGGGTATCCTACAATGAGCAGTTCTTC.